One and the same sample provided the 21 T cell receptor beta chains below, sequenced in a study of blood T cells in healthy people across ages. Alongside a J-beta primer mix, a sample-barcoded 5' primer served in a second PCR lasting about 6 to 11 cycles. TCRdb itself ran the 5' RACE reads through MiXCR, one entry per CDR3 protein. The data show about 1.4 million distinct CDR3 sequences, with approximately 60% seen just once and roughly 6.3% held by the top ten. Sequencing was done on a sample of blood. The source is a man in his late teens or twenties in good health.

The chain employs TRBV20-1 and TRBJ1-2, with D hard to call. Germline CDR1 and CDR2: DFQATT and SNEGSKA (reference sequence). The CDR3 length is 11 residues. The germline V and J ends were trimmed by 0 bases and 10 bases, with 9 bases remaining between them. The CDR3 loop is CSARDGVFYTF. The CDR3 DNA is TGCAGTGCTAGAGATGGGGTTTTCTACACCTTC.

The rearrangement uses TRBV28 and TRBJ1-4, with D uncertain. In germline, CDR1 is MDHEN, CDR2 SYDVKM. V lost 3 bases and J lost 7, with 15 bases in between. The CDR3 contains 15 residues. The CDR3 DNA is TGTGCCAGCAGTTTTCCGGCCGCCCATACTGAAAAACTGTTTTTT. This translates into CASSFPAAHTEKLFF. The whole variable domain, remainder taken from reference TRBV28 and TRBJ1-4, is DVKVTQSSRYLVKRTGEKVFLECVQDMDHENMFWYRQDPGLGLRLIYFSYDVKMKEKGDIPEGYSVSREKKERFSLILESASTNQTSMYLCASSFPAAHTEKLFFGSGTQLSVL.

CDR3 sequence: CASSYPSGEQYF. The CDR3 DNA follows: TGTGCCAGCAGCTACCCCTCGGGCGAGCAGTACTTC. This chain connects TRBV6-5 to TRBJ2-7, with D unclear. The CDR3 contains 12 residues. Germline V gene data show CDR1 as MNHEY and CDR2 as SVGAGI. Trimming took 6 bases from V and 6 from J, leaving 12 bases between them.

The chain joins TRBV3-1 to TRBJ2-3, with unresolved D. This CDR3 region has 11 residues. Germline CDR1 reads LGHDT; CDR2 reads YNNKEL (reference sequence). V lost 7 bases and J 6 bases, leaving 8 bases between the germline ends. CDR3 region: CASKIGDTQYF. The CDR3 nucleotides are TGTGCCAGCAAGATCGGGGATACGCAGTATTTT.

As regards this clonotype: The junction does not match germline at one end; this may be a read error. CDR3 bases: TGTGCCGGCAGTGATAGCCGTTCTGGGGCCAACGTCCTGACTTTC. Its protein is CAGSDSRSGANVLTF. The genes are TRBV27 and TRBJ2-6; no firm D call. There are 15 residues in the CDR3. From germline, CDR1 is MNHEY and CDR2 SMNVEV (reference sequence). Using reference TRBV27 and TRBJ2-6 for the parts outside the CDR3, the full variable domain is EAQVTQNPRYLITVTGKKLTVTCSQNMNHEYMSWYRQDPGLGLRQIYYSMNVEVTDKGDVPEGYKVSRKEKRNFPLILESPSPNQTSLYFCAGSDSRSGANVLTFGAGSRLTVL.

The chain combines TRBV4-3 with TRBJ2-3, with D hard to call. The V end lost 6 bases, the J end lost 1 base, and 14 bases lay between the germline ends. The CDR3 contains 15 residues. The germline CDR1 and CDR2 sequences are LGHNA and YSLEER. CDR3 in DNA: TGCGCCAGCAGTCGGGCCGAACTTGGCACAGATACGCAGTATTTT. Encoded protein: CASSRAELGTDTQYF.

This chain connects TRBV14 to TRBJ2-7; D uncertain. The CDR3 is made up of 12 amino acids. Germline V CDR1 and CDR2: SGHDN, FVKESK. Deletions cut 0 bases from V and 5 bases from J, with 5 bases between. The CDR3 DNA reads as TGTGCCAGCAGCCAAGATATTCACGAGCAGTACTTC. Protein: CASSQDIHEQYF.

This chain links TRBV2 with TRBJ1-5; weak D call: TRBD1 (5 bases). CDR3 length: 14 residues. Germline assignment: CDR1 SNHLY and CDR2 FYNNEI. V was clipped by 7 bases and J by 3 bases, with 13 bases between them. As DNA, the CDR3 is TGTGCCAGCACTTGGGGCGGAAACAATCAGCCCCAGCATTTT. Encoded protein: CASTWGGNNQPQHF. Full variable domain (remainder filled in from reference TRBV2 and TRBJ1-5): EPEVTQTPSHQVTQMGQEVILRCVPISNHLYFYWYRQILGQKVEFLVSFYNNEISEKSEIFDDQFSVERPDGSNFTLKIRSTKLEDSAMYFCASTWGGNNQPQHFGDGTRLSIL.

The chain employs TRBV9 and TRBJ2-3, with 7 bases matching TRBD2. The V and J ends lost 0 bases and 6 bases, in that order; junction bases with no gene match: 7. CDR1 and CDR2 from the germline V gene are SGDLS and YYNGEE. This CDR3 is 15 amino acids long. CDR3 sequence reads: CASSVEGLPGDTQYF. The CDR3 DNA follows: TGTGCCAGCAGCGTAGAGGGACTACCAGGGGATACGCAGTATTTT.

J is TRBJ1-3 and V is TRBV7-2, with D possibly matching TRBD1 (6 bases). V was shortened by 2 bases and J by 1 base, with 12 bases between the two germline ends. The V gene's germline CDR1 is SGHTA and CDR2 FQGNSA. This CDR3 is built from 16 residues. CDR3 amino acids: CASSLNRAVSGNTIYF. The CDR3 DNA sequence: TGTGCCAGCAGCTTAAACAGGGCTGTTTCTGGAAACACCATATATTTT.

The V and J genes are TRBV7-2 and TRBJ2-1; TRBD2 agrees at 9 bases. Germline V CDR1 and CDR2: SGHTA, FQGNSA. Trimming cost V 1 base and J 4 bases; bases outside gene matches: 8. This CDR3 is 17 amino acids long. The CDR3 DNA sequence: TGTGCCAGCAGCTTAGGTGGACTAGCGAGGCTTTACAATGAGCAGTTCTTC. Amino acids: CASSLGGLARLYNEQFF. Full variable domain (outside the CDR3, taken from reference TRBV7-2 and TRBJ2-1): GAGVSQSPSNKVTEKGKDVELRCDPISGHTALYWYRQSLGQGLEFLIYFQGNSAPDKSGLPSDRFSAERTGGSVSTLTIQRTQQEDSAVYLCASSLGGLARLYNEQFFGPGTRLTVL.

This clonotype showed up just a few times. In DNA, the CDR3 is TGTGCCAGCAGGCGGGACACCCTGTCGTCCTACGAGCAGTACTTC. It is translated as CASRRDTLSSYEQYF. J is TRBJ2-7 and V is TRBV12-3 or TRBV12-4; TRBD1 or TRBD2 may be the D gene (6 bases each). The V end was cut by 6 bases, the J end by 1 base, with 16 bases between. CDR3 size: 15 residues.

Details on this clonotype: Germline and junction disagree at one end, which may indicate a read error. The chain carries TRBV6-1 and TRBJ2-3; D might be TRBD1 or TRBD2, each matching 5 bases. The germline CDR1 and CDR2 sequences are MNHNS and SASEGT. CDR3 length: 14 amino acids. The DNA of the CDR3 is TGTGCCAGCAGTGAAGCGGTCGGGGCCGATACGCGGTATTTT. This gives the protein CASSEAVGADTRYF.

As DNA, the CDR3 is TGTGCCAGCAGTGATCGGAGTGGGACAAGAGGCTCGACGGGGGAGTACTTC. It encodes CASSDRSGTRGSTGEYF. The chain uses TRBV25-1 and TRBJ2-7; the D gene could be TRBD1 or TRBD2 (6 bases each). This CDR3 contains 17 residues. Germline V CDR1 and CDR2: MGHDK, SYGVNS. V lost 3 bases and J lost 11, with 29 bases in between.

This chain connects TRBV20-1 to TRBJ2-7; possibly TRBD2 for D (6 bases). The germline V and J ends were trimmed by 6 bases and 4 bases, with 19 bases remaining between them. In germline, CDR1 is DFQATT, CDR2 SNEGSKA (reference sequence). The CDR3 totals 14 residues. Written as DNA, the CDR3 is TGCAGTGCCCTGTCTTGGCGGGAAGCTTACGAGCAGTACTTC. It codes for CSALSWREAYEQYF.

This clonotype was seen a single time. V and J are TRBV6-6 and TRBJ1-2, with TRBD1 identical over 10 bases. Germline-derived CDR1 and CDR2 are MNHNY and SVGAGI (reference sequence). Trimming at V came to 6 bases and at J to 6 bases, leaving 4 bases not matched to a gene. The CDR3 has 13 amino acids. CDR3 loop: CASSETGGNGYTF. The DNA of the CDR3 is TGTGCCAGCAGCGAGACAGGGGGCAATGGCTACACCTTC.

The sample holds one count of this clonotype. The junction does not match germline at one end; this may be a read error. The chain couples TRBV20-1 to TRBJ2-5, with 9 bases fitting TRBD2. This CDR3 is built from 17 residues. Germline CDR1 reads DFQATT; CDR2 reads SNEGSKA (reference sequence). The CDR3 coding sequence is TGCAGTGCTCCCCCTAACACTAGCGGGCGGGGGAAAGAGACCCGGTACTTC. Translating gives CSAPPNTSGRGKETRYF.

CDR3 nucleotides: TGTGCCAGCAATGTACTAGCGGGAGGGCCTTATGAGCAGTTCTTC. Its protein product is CASNVLAGGPYEQFF. The J gene is TRBJ2-1, the V gene TRBV6-1; TRBD2 matches 13 bases. The CDR3 spans 15 residues. Per germline, CDR1 MNHNS and CDR2 SASEGT. With V trimmed by 7 bases and J by 8 bases, 8 bases remained unmatched.

This CDR3 is CASSLMAGGFNEQFF. CDR3 coding DNA: TGCGCCAGCAGCTTGATGGCGGGGGGATTCAATGAGCAGTTCTTC. This chain uses TRBV5-1 with TRBJ2-1, with 8 nucleotides matching TRBD2. The germline CDR1 and CDR2 sequences are SGHRS and YFSETQ. This CDR3 is 15 amino acids long. J was trimmed by 6 bases and V by 1 base; bases with no gene match: 6.

The V gene is TRBV2, the J gene TRBJ2-3; D is uncertain. The CDR3 is 12 amino acids. CDR1 and CDR2 (germline): SNHLY, FYNNEI. The V end lost 10 bases, the J end lost 4 bases, and 12 bases lay between the germline ends. DNA for the CDR3: TGTGCCACCACCACACGTCCAGATACGCAGTATTTT. Translating it yields CATTTRPDTQYF.

This chain connects TRBV27 to TRBJ2-1; D gene uncertain. The CDR3 loop spans 14 amino acids. Germline V gene data show CDR1 as MNHEY and CDR2 as SMNVEV (reference sequence). V lost 5 bases to trimming and J lost 0 bases, with 8 bases between them. CDR3 nucleotide sequence: TGTGCCAGCAGTCCTACTGTCTCCTACAATGAGCAGTTCTTC. It encodes CASSPTVSYNEQFF.